This T cell receptor beta chain was found in a study of blood T cell repertoires in COVID-19. Study details: The origin of the acute and convalescent COVID-19 samples was the United States, Italy and Spain. Nucleic acid was either cDNA or gDNA, and it came from T cells, B-cell-depleted T cells, or PBMCs.

Per the study methods: How many nucleated cells were present was estimated from reference gene primer amplification. Data came from immunoSEQ multiplex PCR; TCRdb stores just in-frame clones and leaves some out. V and J calls and clone size come straight from that table; D and trimming were deduced from the DNA. The sample shows about 210,000 clones, roughly 90% of them seen only once. V was shortened by 1 base and J by 6 bases, with 8 bases between the two germline ends. The CDR3 length is 12 residues. Germline V gives CDR1 GTSNPN, CDR2 SVGIG (reference sequence). This TCR was recovered from a man aged 18 to 30 with active or convalescent COVID-19. The rearrangement joins TRBV30 to TRBJ2-3; no reliable D call. The sequencing sample was made of peripheral blood. DNA of the CDR3: TGTGCCTGGAGTGACACGTGGGATACGCAGTATTTT. Translated: CAWSDTWDTQYF.